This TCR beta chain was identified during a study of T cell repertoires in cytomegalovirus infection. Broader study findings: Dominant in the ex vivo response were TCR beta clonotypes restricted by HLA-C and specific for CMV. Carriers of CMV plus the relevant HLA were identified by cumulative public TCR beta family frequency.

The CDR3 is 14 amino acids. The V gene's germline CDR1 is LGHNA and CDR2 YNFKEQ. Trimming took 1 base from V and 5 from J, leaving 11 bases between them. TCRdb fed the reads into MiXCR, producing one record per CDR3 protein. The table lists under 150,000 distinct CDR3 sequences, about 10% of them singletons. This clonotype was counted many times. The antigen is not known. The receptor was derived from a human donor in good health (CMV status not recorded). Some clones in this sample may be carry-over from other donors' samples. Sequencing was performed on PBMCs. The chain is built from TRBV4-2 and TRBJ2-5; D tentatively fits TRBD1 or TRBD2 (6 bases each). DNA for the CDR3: TGTGCCAGCAGCCAAGGGGGGGCCGGTGAGACCCAGTACTTC. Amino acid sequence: CASSQGGAGETQYF.